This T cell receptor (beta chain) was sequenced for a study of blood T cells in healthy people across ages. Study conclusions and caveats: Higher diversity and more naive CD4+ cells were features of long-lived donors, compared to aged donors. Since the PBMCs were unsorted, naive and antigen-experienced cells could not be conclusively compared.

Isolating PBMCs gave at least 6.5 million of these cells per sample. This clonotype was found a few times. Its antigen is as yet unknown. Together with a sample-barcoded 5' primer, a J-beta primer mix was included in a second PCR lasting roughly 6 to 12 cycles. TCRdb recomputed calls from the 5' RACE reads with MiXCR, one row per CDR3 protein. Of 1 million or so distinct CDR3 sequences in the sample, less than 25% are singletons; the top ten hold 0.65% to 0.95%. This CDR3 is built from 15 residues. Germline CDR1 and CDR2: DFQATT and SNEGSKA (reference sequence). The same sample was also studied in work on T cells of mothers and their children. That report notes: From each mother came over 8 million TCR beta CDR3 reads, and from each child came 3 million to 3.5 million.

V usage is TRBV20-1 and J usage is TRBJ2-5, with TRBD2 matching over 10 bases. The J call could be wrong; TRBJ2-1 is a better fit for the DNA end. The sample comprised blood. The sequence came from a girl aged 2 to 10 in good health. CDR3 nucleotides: TGCAGTGCACAAAGGAATAGCGGGAGGCACAATGAGCAGTTCTTC. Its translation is CSAQRNSGRHNEQFF.